These T cell receptor beta chains were read from a single sample in a study of response to subunit inactivated influenza vaccine. In TCRdb, the RT-PCR reads were re-called with MiXCR into one record per CDR3 protein. The sample has 800,000 or so distinct CDR3 sequences, less than 25% seen once. Sequenced material: PBMCs from blood, taken around 5 days after vaccination. Source of these receptors: a man aged 50 to 59 who received an inactivated influenza vaccine. The CDR3 runs from the conserved cysteine through the conserved F or W. Each record gives: V gene, CDR3 protein.

TRBV7-2,CASSLRTSSTDTQYF
TRBV4-3,CASSQTYRGLNEKLFF
TRBV12-3/TRBV12-4,CASSLSWGGEAFF
TRBV5-1,CASSEVAGALTGELFF
TRBV12-3/TRBV12-4,CASSPRQGDNSPLHF
TRBV7-2,CASSLLARSKAGELFF
TRBV20-1,CSARDGRGPTGYTF
TRBV6-5,CASSYSYGVRETQYF
TRBV29-1,CSVEDSTSGSYEQYF
TRBV11-3,CASSLMVTDTQYF
TRBV7-6,CASSAFRTGRVREQYF
TRBV12-3/TRBV12-4,CASSFFGATSTDTQYF
TRBV6-5,CASSSGTHSPLHF
TRBV7-6,CASSFRQGRSSYNEQFF